A single sample gave rise to the 26 T cell receptor beta chains below, sequenced in a study of PD-1 blockade in classical Hodgkin lymphoma. TCRdb keeps only in-frame clones here, not all; method: immunoSEQ multiplex PCR. Seen here are fewer than 30,000 clones, around four fifths observed once, and the top ten hold about a fifth. All patients experienced relapse after autologous stem cell transplantation, and brentuximab vedotin exposure was variable. Here the sequenced sample was peripheral blood mononuclear cells (PBMCs), taken before the second cycle of nivolumab. These receptors were taken from a human donor with classical Hodgkin lymphoma.

Notes on this clone: This CDR3 is also generated by other DNA sequences in the sample. This chain uses TRBV7-2 with TRBJ1-2, with TRBD1 as a possible D gene (5 bases). The CDR3 contains 15 residues. CDR1 and CDR2 (germline): SGHTA, FQGNSA. With 5 bases removed from V and 4 bases from J, the gap between germline ends came to 17 bases. The CDR3 DNA follows: TGTGCCAGCAGCCCGCAGGGTGTCTCGAGCTATGGCTACACCTTC. Its protein is CASSPQGVSSYGYTF.

The chain couples TRBV7-2 to TRBJ2-5; 15 bases are shared with TRBD2. The V gene's germline CDR1 is SGHTA and CDR2 FQGNSA. With 5 bases clipped from V and 6 bases from J, the junction kept 7 bases outside the gene matches. The CDR3 is 16 amino acids. This CDR3 reads CASSAPGTSGGKTQYF. CDR3 coding DNA: TGTGCCAGCAGCGCCCCCGGGACTAGCGGGGGGAAGACCCAGTACTTC.

Concerning this clone: The same CDR3 also results from other DNA sequences found in this sample. The chain employs TRBV27 and TRBJ2-7; D gene ambiguous. The CDR3 loop spans 13 amino acids. The V and J ends lost 6 bases and 4 bases respectively, with 13 bases between them. CDR1 is MNHEY and CDR2 is SMNVEV in the germline V gene (reference sequence). CDR3 loop: CASSLRGGYEQYF. The CDR3 DNA follows: TGTGCCAGCAGCCTTCGAGGTGGTTACGAGCAGTACTTC.

This clone was found once. The chain joins TRBV9 to TRBJ1-6; D gene ambiguous. The germline V and J ends were trimmed by 0 bases and 6 bases, with 7 bases remaining between them. CDR1 and CDR2 from the germline V gene are SGDLS and YYNGEE. This CDR3 comprises 14 residues. The CDR3 sequence is CASSVAAVNSPLHF. For the CDR3, the DNA is TGTGCCAGCAGCGTAGCGGCAGTTAATTCACCCCTCCACTTT.

In nucleotides, the CDR3 is TGTGCCAGCAGCCAAGGTGACAACACCGGGGAGCTGTTTTTT. This gives the protein CASSQGDNTGELFF. The chain recombines TRBV4-2 with TRBJ2-2; D is unclear. The CDR3 has 14 residues. Trimming removed 1 base at V and 2 bases at J, with 5 bases between. Germline CDR1 reads LGHNA; CDR2 reads YNFKEQ.

The CDR3 here is CASTVGGNTGELFF. DNA of the CDR3: TGTGCCAGTACCGTAGGCGGGAACACCGGGGAGCTGTTTTTT. The J gene is TRBJ2-2, the V gene TRBV19; unclear D gene. This CDR3 is built from 14 residues. V gave up 7 bases and J gave up 1 base, with 10 bases separating them. Germline V gene lookup returns CDR1 LNHDA and CDR2 SQIVND (reference sequence).

The chain is built from TRBV20-1 and TRBJ2-1; D is unresolved. The germline CDR1 and CDR2 sequences are DFQATT and SNEGSKA (reference sequence). The CDR3 spans 11 residues. V was trimmed by 0 bases and J by 9 bases, leaving 6 bases between them. The CDR3 reads CSARDRFEQFF. Written as DNA, the CDR3 is TGCAGTGCTAGAGATCGGTTTGAGCAGTTCTTC.

This clone was counted once. The chain carries TRBV7-2 and TRBJ2-5, with 9 nucleotides matching TRBD2. Germline CDR1 reads SGHTA; CDR2 reads FQGNSA. Trimming took 5 bases from V and 1 from J; bases not matched to a gene: 14. The CDR3 runs to 18 residues. The CDR3 spells CASSPSYSGRHSQETQYF. CDR3 nucleotides: TGTGCCAGCAGCCCTTCTTATAGCGGGAGACATAGCCAAGAGACCCAGTACTTC.

V gene TRBV7-2 combines with J gene TRBJ2-2, with D perhaps TRBD1 (5 bases). CDR1 and CDR2 (germline): SGHTA, FQGNSA. The CDR3 loop spans 15 amino acids. Deletions cut 3 bases from V and 2 bases from J, with 10 bases between. The CDR3 bases are TGTGCCAGCAGCTTCACCAGGGTTAACACCGGGGAGCTGTTTTTT. This sequence encodes CASSFTRVNTGELFF.

The chain uses TRBV5-1 and TRBJ1-3, with D unclear. Trimming stripped 4 bases from V and 6 bases from J, with 17 bases between. Per germline, CDR1 SGHRS and CDR2 YFSETQ. There are 15 residues in the CDR3. CDR3 nucleotides: TGCGCCAGCAGCCAGTCAGCGGCCAAACTAAACACCATATATTTT. Its protein is CASSQSAAKLNTIYF.

This chain joins TRBV16 and TRBJ1-5, with TRBD1 as a possible D gene (6 bases). The length of the CDR3 is 17 residues. Germline V gives CDR1 KGHSY, CDR2 FQNENV. Trimming took 4 bases from V and 7 from J, leaving 23 bases between them. The CDR3 bases are TGTGCCAGCAGCCGGAATCGGGGGCGGGACGTCGGACAGCCCCAGCATTTT. Protein sequence: CASSRNRGRDVGQPQHF.

The gene calls are TRBV6-5 and TRBJ1-1; tentatively, D is TRBD1 (5 bases). Germline V CDR1 and CDR2: MNHEY, SVGAGI. V lost 6 bases and J 9 bases, leaving 20 bases between the germline ends. The CDR3 has 14 amino acids. The chain's CDR3 is CASRHTHHQGKAFF. CDR3 coding DNA: TGTGCCAGCAGACACACCCATCACCAGGGAAAAGCTTTCTTT.

The chain carries TRBV6-4 and TRBJ2-3, with a tentative D call TRBD1 (6 bases). CDR1 is MRHNA, CDR2 SNTAGT, per germline. V was cut by 0 bases and J by 0 bases, with 10 bases left in between. This CDR3 has 16 amino acids. CDR3 loop: CASSDSAGESTDTQYF. The CDR3 DNA reads as TGTGCCAGCAGTGACTCGGCAGGGGAGAGCACAGATACGCAGTATTTT.

This clone was seen a handful of times. CDR3 in DNA: TGTGCCAGTAGTATAGATCTCTCCAGTCTACTAGCCAAAAACATTCAGTACTTC. Translated, it gives CASSIDLSSLLAKNIQYF. The gene calls are TRBV19 and TRBJ2-4; D gene uncertain. With 0 bases removed from V and 0 bases from J, the gap between germline ends came to 15 bases. The CDR3 consists of 18 residues. Germline assignment: CDR1 LNHDA and CDR2 SQIVND (reference sequence). Full variable domain (remainder filled in from reference TRBV19 and TRBJ2-4): DGGITQSPKYLFRKEGQNVTLSCEQNLNHDAMYWYRQDPGQGLRLIYYSQIVNDFQKGDIAEGYSVSREKKESFPLTVTSAQKNPTAFYLCASSIDLSSLLAKNIQYFGAGTRLSVL.

The rearrangement links TRBV6-6 to TRBJ1-6; TRBD1 aligns across 7 bases. J gave up 7 bases and V 7 bases, and 7 bases lay outside the gene matches. CDR1 is MNHNY and CDR2 is SVGAGI in the germline V gene (reference sequence). This CDR3 has 14 residues. CDR3 residues: CASNRDRKNSPLHF. The CDR3 nucleotides are TGTGCCAGCAACCGGGACAGAAAAAATTCACCCCTCCACTTT.

CDR3: CASSLHGGDYGYTF. As DNA, the CDR3 is TGTGCCAGCAGCTTACATGGAGGGGACTATGGCTACACCTTC. The chain uses TRBV7-3 and TRBJ1-2; a weak D match, TRBD1 (5 bases). Germline CDR1 reads SGHTA; CDR2 reads FQGTGA. The V gene lost 2 bases and the J gene lost 3 bases, with 10 bases spanning the gap. The CDR3 runs to 14 residues.

In its sample, this clone was seen once. This chain links TRBV4-3 with TRBJ2-5; 9 positions agree with TRBD1. V shed 9 bases, J shed 5 bases, and the junction held 7 bases outside the gene matches. CDR3 length: 13 amino acids. Germline values: CDR1 LGHNA, CDR2 YSLEER. CDR3 sequence: CARWDREHETQYF. As DNA, the CDR3 is TGCGCCAGATGGGACAGGGAACACGAGACCCAGTACTTC.

The DNA for the CDR3 is TGTGCCAGCAGCCAAGCAGGGGGCCGTGATGAAGCTTTCTTT. It is translated as CASSQAGGRDEAFF. The chain couples TRBV11-3 to TRBJ1-1; 8 positions agree with TRBD1. The CDR3 has 14 amino acids. The germline CDR1 and CDR2 sequences are SGHNT and YENEEA. Germline trimming cut 5 bases from V and 7 bases from J; bases unmatched to any gene: 9.

The chain links TRBV27 to TRBJ2-7; 8 bases line up with TRBD1. Germline values: CDR1 MNHEY, CDR2 SMNVEV (reference sequence). Trimming at V came to 3 bases and at J to 2 bases, leaving 3 bases not matched to a gene. The CDR3 spans 14 residues. CDR3 protein: CASSLRTGTYEQYF. The CDR3 DNA reads TGTGCCAGCAGTTTGAGGACAGGGACCTACGAGCAGTACTTC.

The chain links TRBV4-1 to TRBJ1-5; 7 bases line up with TRBD1. V lost 3 bases and J lost 3; bases outside the gene matches: 5. The germline V gene encodes CDR1 MGHRA and CDR2 YSYEKL. The CDR3 is 15 residues long. The CDR3 region has the DNA TGCGCCAGCAGCCACCCGGACAGGTCCAATCAGCCCCAGCATTTT. This encodes CASSHPDRSNQPQHF.

This chain links TRBV6-5 with TRBJ1-5; tentatively, D is TRBD1 (6 bases). The germline V gene has CDR1 MNHEY and CDR2 SVGAGI. V dropped 0 bases and J dropped 6 bases, with 12 bases sitting between them. The CDR3 spans 15 residues. The CDR3 reads CASSYSPRGGQPQHF. For the CDR3, the DNA is TGTGCCAGCAGTTACTCGCCCAGGGGAGGTCAGCCCCAGCATTTT.

V and J are TRBV27 and TRBJ2-7; 7 bases map to TRBD1. Germline lookup yields CDR1 MNHEY and CDR2 SMNVEV (reference sequence). This CDR3 contains 14 residues. V shed 4 bases, J shed 3 bases, and the junction held 6 bases outside the gene matches. The CDR3 nucleotides are TGTGCCAGCAGTTCGACTGGGACAGTCTACGAGCAGTACTTC. Protein product: CASSSTGTVYEQYF.

The gene calls are TRBV6-1 and TRBJ1-6; a possible D gene is TRBD1 (6 bases). V lost 5 bases and J 5 bases, leaving 13 bases between the germline ends. This CDR3 has 15 amino acids. The V gene's germline CDR1 is MNHNS and CDR2 SASEGT. CDR3 sequence (DNA): TGTGCCAGCAGTCCCGACAGGAGCCATAATTCACCCCTCCACTTT. Residues: CASSPDRSHNSPLHF.

The chain recombines TRBV5-8 with TRBJ2-5, with D maybe TRBD2 (6 bases). Trimming pared 4 bases from V and 5 bases from J, leaving 15 bases between. This CDR3 has 14 residues. CDR1 and CDR2 (germline): SGHTS, YDEGEE. Here the CDR3 reads CASSPSGGGETQYF. The CDR3, as DNA: TGTGCCAGCAGCCCCAGCGGAGGAGGGGAGACCCAGTACTTC.

As to this clone: The germline gene is not matched at one end of the junction; a read error may be the cause. The same CDR3 is also encoded by other DNA sequences in this sample. V and J are TRBV28 and TRBJ2-3, with D tentatively TRBD1 or TRBD2 (6 bases each). The CDR3 covers 13 residues. Looked up from germline, CDR1 is MDHEN and CDR2 is SYDVKM. The DNA for the CDR3 is TGCGCCACCTTGAACGGGGGCGCAGATACGCAGTATTTT. It codes for CATLNGGADTQYF.

This chain joins TRBV6-1 and TRBJ2-7; 9 bases match TRBD1. Germline V CDR1 and CDR2: MNHNS, SASEGT. The CDR3 consists of 13 residues. Trimming removed 8 bases from V and 5 bases from J; junction bases left unmatched: 7. The CDR3 region is CASVGTGLHEQYF. The CDR3 region has the DNA TGTGCCAGCGTAGGGACAGGGCTACACGAGCAGTACTTC.